This T cell receptor beta chain came from a study of blood T cell repertoires in COVID-19. This table comes from immunoSEQ multiplex PCR, and its TCRdb copy is limited to in-frame clones, with some not included. The sample has about 150,000 clones; roughly 90% are singletons. The CDR3 contains 16 residues. CDR1 SGHAT and CDR2 FQNNGV come from the germline V gene. Trimming removed 1 base at V and 0 bases at J, with 13 bases between. Sequenced input: peripheral blood. This clonotype was obtained from a woman aged 60-75 years with active or convalescent COVID-19. The chain is built from TRBV11-2 and TRBJ2-7, with no clear D. CDR3 residues: CASSLVGLRSSYEQYF. In nucleotides, the CDR3 is TGTGCCAGCAGCTTAGTCGGCTTAAGGAGCTCCTACGAGCAGTACTTC.